These 30 T cell receptor beta chains originate from one sample sequenced in a study of OX40 agonist ivuxolimab in advanced cancers. Only in-frame clones appear in the TCRdb table, and some are missing; sequencing was by immunoSEQ multiplex PCR. The data show 80,000 to 130,000 clones, with over 75% seen just once and approximately 0.34% held by the top ten. Here the sequenced sample was CD4+ or CD8+ T cells sorted from blood, taken in a trial of the OX40 agonist ivuxolimab. The receptors were sampled from an adult with an advanced solid tumor such as melanoma, head and neck, liver or kidney cancer.

The gene calls are TRBV6-1 and TRBJ1-1; no clear D. V was clipped by 6 bases and J by 7 bases, with 15 bases between them. CDR1 and CDR2 (germline): MNHNS, SASEGT. The CDR3 length is 13 residues. This CDR3 reads CASSESGELEAFF. In DNA, the CDR3 is TGTGCCAGCAGCGAATCAGGAGAGCTTGAAGCTTTCTTT.

This chain joins TRBV5-6 and TRBJ2-1; the D is unclear. Trimming stripped 4 bases from V and 5 bases from J, with 16 bases between. The CDR3 consists of 15 residues. Per the germline V gene, CDR1 is SGHDT and CDR2 is YYEEEE. CDR3 DNA sequence: TGTGCCAGCAGCCTTCCTCGGTTGGTTAACAATGAGCAGTTCTTC. Its translation: CASSLPRLVNNEQFF.

This chain uses TRBV21-1 with TRBJ1-3; the listed D gene, TRBD1, was not tested against the DNA. TRBV21-1 is a known pseudogene. This CDR3 has 18 amino acids. The CDR3 DNA reads TGTGCCAGCAGCAAGCTTTTATGGCAGGTTAACTCTGGAAACACCATATATTTT. It yields the protein CASSKLLWQVNSGNTIYF.

The rearrangement links TRBV9 to TRBJ2-1; 7 nucleotides line up with TRBD2. With V trimmed by 0 bases and J by 6 bases, 6 bases remained unmatched. Looked up from germline, CDR1 is SGDLS and CDR2 is YYNGEE. The CDR3 is made up of 15 amino acids. The CDR3 sequence is CASSVGGRAANEQFF. The CDR3 DNA reads TGTGCCAGCAGCGTAGGTGGGAGGGCCGCCAATGAGCAGTTCTTC.

This chain uses TRBV6-5 with TRBJ2-7; the match to TRBD1 covers 9 bases. The CDR3 totals 15 residues. Germline V gives CDR1 MNHEY, CDR2 SVGAGI. The V segment lost 5 bases and the J segment 2 bases; nucleotides outside the gene matches: 7. The CDR3 is CASSGGTGNTYEQYF. In DNA form, the CDR3 reads TGTGCCAGCAGTGGAGGGACAGGGAATACCTACGAGCAGTACTTC.

This clone was seen once. The J gene is TRBJ2-1, the V gene TRBV6-4; 8 bases are a match to TRBD2. With V trimmed by 5 bases and J by 6 bases, 6 bases remained unmatched. CDR3 length: 14 residues. CDR1 and CDR2 (germline): MRHNA, SNTAGT. Here the CDR3 reads CASSSGGAGNEQFF. In nucleotides, the CDR3 is TGTGCCAGCAGTAGCGGGGGCGCGGGCAATGAGCAGTTCTTC.

The chain combines TRBV11-2 with TRBJ2-2, with D perhaps TRBD2 (5 bases). CDR3 size: 15 residues. Per germline, CDR1 SGHAT and CDR2 FQNNGV. V dropped 1 base and J dropped 4 bases, with 10 bases sitting between them. The DNA of the CDR3 is TGTGCCAGCAGCTTAGGAGGGTACGCCACCGGGGAGCTGTTTTTT. This sequence encodes CASSLGGYATGELFF.

The rearrangement uses TRBV2 and TRBJ1-2, with D unresolved. The CDR3 runs 13 residues. The germline V gene encodes CDR1 SNHLY and CDR2 FYNNEI. Deletions cut 6 bases from V and 0 bases from J, with 8 bases between. The CDR3 loop is CASRTNSNYGYTF. The CDR3 DNA sequence: TGTGCCAGCAGGACGAATTCTAACTATGGCTACACCTTC.

This clone occurred once. This chain connects TRBV28 to TRBJ2-7; D uncertain. The V gene's germline CDR1 is MDHEN and CDR2 SYDVKM. The CDR3 is 11 residues long. V lost 6 bases, J lost 5 bases, and 8 bases lay in between. The CDR3 here is CASRSTDEQYF. CDR3 sequence (DNA): TGTGCCAGCAGATCTACAGACGAGCAGTACTTC.

This clone has just a few counts. The chain couples TRBV7-2 to TRBJ2-7; D perhaps matches TRBD2 (5 bases). From germline, CDR1 is SGHTA and CDR2 FQGNSA. V was clipped by 5 bases and J by 6 bases, with 11 bases between them. The CDR3 contains 12 residues. The CDR3 sequence: CASSLTRFEQYF. In DNA form, the CDR3 reads TGTGCCAGCAGCCTTACTAGGTTCGAGCAGTACTTC.

CDR3 DNA sequence: TGTGCCAGTAGTATCCCGGGACGTACCTACGAGCAGTACTTC. This codes for CASSIPGRTYEQYF. V and J are TRBV19 and TRBJ2-7; D might be TRBD1 or TRBD2, each matching 5 bases. Trimming took off 3 bases at V and 2 bases at J, with 11 bases between the two ends. Germline lookup yields CDR1 LNHDA and CDR2 SQIVND (reference sequence). There are 14 residues in the CDR3.

This chain joins TRBV7-9 and TRBJ1-2, with D unclear. Per the germline V gene, CDR1 is SEHNR and CDR2 is FQNEAQ (reference sequence). Trimming removed 2 bases from V and 5 bases from J, with 6 bases in between. This CDR3 region has 12 residues. For the CDR3, the DNA is TGTGCCAGCAGCTTATCCCTTTATGGCTACACCTTC. This sequence encodes CASSLSLYGYTF.

The genes are TRBV28 and TRBJ1-2, with D possibly matching TRBD1 (6 bases). V shed 5 bases and J shed 4 bases, with 20 bases lying between them. This CDR3 is built from 16 residues. The germline CDR1 and CDR2 sequences are MDHEN and SYDVKM. The CDR3, as DNA: TGTGCCAGCAGTCCCCGGGGAGGGGGAGGGATCTATGGCTACACCTTC. It encodes CASSPRGGGGIYGYTF.

The rearrangement links TRBV4-3 to TRBJ2-6; D is unresolved. The germline V gene encodes CDR1 LGHNA and CDR2 YSLEER. The CDR3 spans 16 residues. Trimming cost V 4 bases and J 0 bases, with 10 bases left between them. The CDR3 DNA reads as TGCGCCAGCAGCCTTAGCCAGAGCTCTGGGGCCAACGTCCTGACTTTC. It specifies CASSLSQSSGANVLTF.

J is TRBJ2-3 and V is TRBV10-2, with D possibly being TRBD2 (6 bases). CDR1 WSHSY and CDR2 SAAADI come from the germline V gene. This CDR3 contains 16 residues. V was pared by 0 bases and J by 6 bases, with 16 bases between. The CDR3 DNA reads as TGCGCCAGCAGTGAGTCGAGGCTAGCGAAGTTCGATACGCAGTATTTT. Amino acids: CASSESRLAKFDTQYF.

The chain recombines TRBV15 with TRBJ2-3; 12 nucleotides align to TRBD2. The CDR3 totals 15 residues. V lost 3 bases to trimming and J lost 7 bases; unmatched junction nucleotides: 5. Germline V CDR1 and CDR2: LNHNV, YYDKDF (reference sequence). The DNA of the CDR3 is TGTGCCACCAGCAGGCTAGCGGGAGGGCCGTATACGCAGTATTTT. This encodes CATSRLAGGPYTQYF.

The chain joins TRBV14 to TRBJ2-3; 7 bases map to TRBD2. The CDR3 has 16 residues. Losses at the gene ends were 1 base for V and 6 bases for J; bases not matched to a gene: 10. From germline, CDR1 is SGHDN and CDR2 FVKESK. CDR3 in DNA: TGTGCCAGCAGCCAAGGACTAGCAGGGAGATCGGATACGCAGTATTTT. This encodes CASSQGLAGRSDTQYF.

The genes are TRBV6-4 and TRBJ2-7; 7 bases are a match to TRBD2. J lost 5 bases, V lost 8 bases, and 15 bases had no gene match. In germline, CDR1 is MRHNA, CDR2 SNTAGT. The CDR3 is made up of 15 amino acids. This CDR3 is CASPGGKSPIHEQYF. CDR3 DNA: TGTGCCAGCCCCGGGGGGAAGAGCCCAATACACGAGCAGTACTTC.

The CDR3 loop is CASSYVGTENNYGYTF. In nucleotides, the CDR3 is TGTGCCAGCAGTTACGTTGGGACGGAAAATAACTATGGCTACACCTTC. The J gene is TRBJ1-2, the V gene TRBV6-5, with D maybe TRBD1 (5 bases). The CDR3 consists of 16 residues. Germline V gene lookup returns CDR1 MNHEY and CDR2 SVGAGI. V was pared by 2 bases and J by 1 base, with 14 bases between.

The J gene is TRBJ2-5, the V gene TRBV5-1, with D unclear. The end of the DNA fits TRBJ2-7 better, so the J call may be wrong. Germline CDR1 is SGHRS and CDR2 is YFSETQ. CDR3 length equals 13 residues. The CDR3 reads CASSSVISYEQYF. The DNA for the CDR3 is TGCGCCAGCAGCTCAGTAATCTCCTACGAGCAGTACTTC.

The genes are TRBV4-3 and TRBJ1-2; D is undetermined. This CDR3 spans 14 amino acids. Germline V CDR1 and CDR2: LGHNA, YSLEER. V was cut by 0 bases and J by 3 bases, with 8 bases left in between. The chain's CDR3 is CASSQDIRYYGYTF. The CDR3 coding sequence is TGCGCCAGCAGCCAAGATATCAGATACTATGGCTACACCTTC.

This clone has a single count. The chain employs TRBV28 and TRBJ2-1; TRBD1 is a possible D gene (6 bases). Trimming shortened V by 3 bases and J by 9 bases, and 12 bases separated the two germline ends. The germline CDR1 and CDR2 sequences are MDHEN and SYDVKM. The CDR3 loop spans 13 amino acids. CDR3 DNA sequence: TGTGCCAGCAGTTTTAACGACAGGACTGAGCAGTTCTTC. This translates into CASSFNDRTEQFF.

The V gene is TRBV11-2, the J gene TRBJ1-5; D might be TRBD1 (5 bases). There are 15 residues in the CDR3. V lost 2 bases, J lost 1 base, and 9 bases lay in between. CDR1 and CDR2 (germline): SGHAT, FQNNGV. The CDR3 loop reads CASSLRGGSNQPQHF. CDR3 bases: TGTGCCAGCAGCTTAAGGGGCGGGAGCAATCAGCCCCAGCATTTT.

This chain uses TRBV5-1 with TRBJ2-7; D is perhaps TRBD2 (6 bases). The CDR3 runs to 15 residues. With 4 bases removed from V and 4 bases from J, the gap between germline ends came to 18 bases. Germline values: CDR1 SGHRS, CDR2 YFSETQ. The CDR3 spells CASSRTGGAEYEQYF. DNA of the CDR3: TGCGCCAGCAGCCGTACCGGAGGGGCGGAATACGAGCAGTACTTC.

The chain uses TRBV18 and TRBJ2-1; D is possibly TRBD2 (6 bases). Germline CDR1 is KGHSH and CDR2 is LQKENI. With 2 bases removed from V and 10 bases from J, the gap between germline ends came to 21 bases. CDR3 length: 16 residues. In nucleotides, the CDR3 is TGTGCCAGCTCACCAGGGGCGGGACCCTCGTCTTTGGAGCAGTTCTTC. Its protein product is CASSPGAGPSSLEQFF.

The chain employs TRBV5-1 and TRBJ2-3, with a weak D call TRBD1 (5 bases). The germline V and J ends were trimmed by 2 bases and 4 bases, with 17 bases remaining between them. The V gene's germline CDR1 is SGHRS and CDR2 YFSETQ. The CDR3 totals 16 residues. This CDR3 is CASSFKGSLTADTQYF. In nucleotides, the CDR3 is TGCGCCAGCAGCTTCAAGGGGTCCCTCACTGCAGATACGCAGTATTTT.

This rearrangement joins TRBV28 to TRBJ2-3; a weak D match, TRBD1 (5 bases). CDR1 is MDHEN and CDR2 is SYDVKM in the germline V gene. V was pared by 5 bases and J by 0 bases, with 12 bases between. The CDR3 is made up of 15 amino acids. CDR3 sequence reads: CASSPNRISTDTQYF. The CDR3 DNA reads as TGTGCCAGCAGTCCTAACAGGATTAGCACAGATACGCAGTATTTT.

The chain combines TRBV9 with TRBJ2-3; maybe TRBD2 (6 bases). The CDR3 is 16 amino acids. The germline V gene has CDR1 SGDLS and CDR2 YYNGEE. V was clipped by 3 bases and J by 0 bases, with 14 bases between them. The CDR3: CASSALADTSTDTQYF. The CDR3 region has the DNA TGTGCCAGCAGCGCGTTAGCGGATACTAGCACAGATACGCAGTATTTT. The entire variable domain, with the rest obtained from reference TRBV9 and TRBJ2-3, is as follows: DSGVTQTPKHLITATGQRVTLRCSPRSGDLSVYWYQQSLDQGLQFLIQYYNGEERAKGNILERFSAQQFPDLHSELNLSSLELGDSALYFCASSALADTSTDTQYFGPGTRLTVL.

On this clone: In the same sample, other DNA sequences code for this CDR3. V and J are TRBV29-1 and TRBJ2-3; D may match TRBD1 or TRBD2 (5 bases each). This CDR3 contains 10 residues. The germline gives CDR1 SQVTM, CDR2 ANQGSEA. The V and J ends lost 4 bases and 9 bases respectively, with 8 bases between them. The CDR3 coding sequence is TGCAGCGTTGGAGGGGCCACGCAGTATTTT. It translates to CSVGGATQYF.

The chain carries TRBV9 and TRBJ2-7; TRBD1 aligns across 11 bases. The V gene end was trimmed by 10 bases and the J gene end by 3 bases; junction bases not matched to a gene: 3. The CDR3 length is 12 residues. The germline V gene encodes CDR1 SGDLS and CDR2 YYNGEE. The CDR3 DNA follows: TGTGCCTCCGGGACAGGGGGCTACGAGCAGTACTTC. It is translated as CASGTGGYEQYF.